The 9 T cell receptor beta chains in this list originate from one sample, sequenced in a study of blood T cell repertoires in COVID-19. The data were produced by immunoSEQ multiplex PCR, yet TCRdb's version contains in-frame clones alone and is incomplete. This table has about 270,000 clones, approximately 90% appearing once. The sequenced sample consisted of PBMCs or T cells enriched from blood (not recorded which). The receptors come from a woman in her 50s who had recovered from COVID-19.

V usage is TRBV19 and J usage is TRBJ2-1; 10 positions agree with TRBD2. The V gene end was trimmed by 7 bases and the J gene end by 12 bases; junction bases not matched to a gene: 9. In germline, CDR1 is LNHDA, CDR2 SQIVND (reference sequence). CDR3 size: 13 residues. The CDR3 DNA sequence: TGTGCCAGTAAAGCGGGAGGGGGTCCCGGGCAGTTCTTC. Translating it yields CASKAGGGPGQFF.

The V gene is TRBV7-2, the J gene TRBJ2-1; 8 positions agree with TRBD2. This CDR3 has 17 residues. CDR1 SGHTA and CDR2 FQGNSA come from the germline V gene. With V trimmed by 2 bases and J by 8 bases, 14 bases remained unmatched. CDR3 in amino acids: CASSLSGSGLAGHEQFF. The CDR3 DNA follows: TGTGCCAGCAGCTTAAGTGGTTCGGGGCTAGCGGGCCATGAGCAGTTCTTC.

This clone was picked up one time. This sequence joins TRBV2 and TRBJ1-5; TRBD1 aligns across 10 bases. This CDR3 is 15 amino acids long. With 5 bases clipped from V and 6 bases from J, the junction kept 7 bases outside the gene matches. The germline V gene has CDR1 SNHLY and CDR2 FYNNEI. The CDR3 DNA reads as TGTGCCAGCAGTCGCGACAGGGGGCAGGGTCAGCCCCAGCATTTT. Protein sequence: CASSRDRGQGQPQHF.

This CDR3 reads CASSSTGTTQETQYF. The CDR3 DNA sequence: TGTGCCAGCAGTTCGACAGGGACAACCCAAGAGACCCAGTACTTC. The chain recombines TRBV28 with TRBJ2-5, with 7 positions matching TRBD1. The CDR3 is 15 residues long. With V trimmed by 4 bases and J by 1 base, 6 bases remained unmatched. Germline loops: CDR1 MDHEN, CDR2 SYDVKM.

The chain combines TRBV9 with TRBJ2-3; no reliable D call. The V end lost 0 bases, the J end lost 2 bases, and 13 bases lay between the germline ends. This CDR3 region has 16 residues. The germline gives CDR1 SGDLS, CDR2 YYNGEE. CDR3 residues: CASSVESSWSTDTQYF. The CDR3 DNA reads as TGTGCCAGCAGCGTAGAGTCTAGTTGGTCCACAGATACGCAGTATTTT.

The chain uses TRBV4-1 and TRBJ2-3; possible D gene TRBD2, 6 bases. CDR1 MGHRA and CDR2 YSYEKL come from the germline V gene. The CDR3 loop spans 17 amino acids. V lost 5 bases, J lost 1 base, and 19 bases lay in between. The DNA for the CDR3 is TGCGCCAGCAGCTCACGGGGAGGATTAGCGGGCACAGATACGCAGTATTTT. This encodes CASSSRGGLAGTDTQYF.

The chain couples TRBV7-9 to TRBJ2-1, with a possible D match to TRBD2 (6 bases). Trimming removed 5 bases at V and 7 bases at J, with 12 bases between. From germline, CDR1 is SEHNR and CDR2 FQNEAQ (reference sequence). The CDR3 spans 13 residues. CDR3: CASSGRLVNEQFF. In DNA form, the CDR3 reads TGTGCCAGCAGCGGACGACTAGTTAATGAGCAGTTCTTC.

J is TRBJ2-3 and V is TRBV28; TRBD2 aligns across 10 bases. This CDR3 comprises 15 residues. Germline lookup yields CDR1 MDHEN and CDR2 SYDVKM. J was trimmed by 5 bases and V by 6 bases; bases with no gene match: 8. CDR3 coding DNA: TGTGCCAGCAGGGATCTAGCGGGAGTGAGAGATACGCAGTATTTT. It is translated as CASRDLAGVRDTQYF. The whole variable domain, filled in from reference TRBV28 and TRBJ2-3, reads DVKVTQSSRYLVKRTGEKVFLECVQDMDHENMFWYRQDPGLGLRLIYFSYDVKMKEKGDIPEGYSVSREKKERFSLILESASTNQTSMYLCASRDLAGVRDTQYFGPGTRLTVL.

Notes on this clone: One end of the junction fails to match germline, which may point to a read error. The chain couples TRBV7-7 to TRBJ2-5, with TRBD1 matching 7 bases. The CDR3 consists of 19 residues. Germline CDR1 and CDR2: SSHAT and FNYEAQ (reference sequence). As DNA, the CDR3 is TGTGCTAGCAGCTTAGGGTTCTTCGGCCAGGGGGATTTAAAAGAGACCCAGTACTTC. This sequence encodes CASSLGFFGQGDLKETQYF.